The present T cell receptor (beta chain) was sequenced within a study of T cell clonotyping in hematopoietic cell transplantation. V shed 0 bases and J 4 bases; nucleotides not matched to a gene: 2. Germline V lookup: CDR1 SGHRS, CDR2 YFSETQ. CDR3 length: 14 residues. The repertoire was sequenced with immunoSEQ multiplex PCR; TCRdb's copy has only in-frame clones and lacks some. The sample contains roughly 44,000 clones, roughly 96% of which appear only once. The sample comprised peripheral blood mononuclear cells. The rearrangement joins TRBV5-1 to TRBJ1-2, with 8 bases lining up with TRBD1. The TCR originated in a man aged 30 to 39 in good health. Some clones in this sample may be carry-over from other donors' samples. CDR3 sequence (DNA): TGCGCCAGCAGCTTGGGGGACAGGACCTATGGCTACACCTTC. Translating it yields CASSLGDRTYGYTF. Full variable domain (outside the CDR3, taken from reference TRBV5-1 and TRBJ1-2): KAGVTQTPRYLIKTRGQQVTLSCSPISGHRSVSWYQQTPGQGLQFLFEYFSETQRNKGNFPGRFSGRQFSNSRSEMNVSTLELGDSALYLCASSLGDRTYGYTFGSGTRLTVV.